These 20 T cell receptor beta chains were all obtained from the same sample, sequenced in a study of memory CD4+ T cells and cytomegalovirus serostatus. Single viable CD3+CD4+CD8-CD45RO+ cells were sorted as the memory CD4+ T cells. The assay was immunoSEQ multiplex PCR, and TCRdb's table has in-frame clones only and misses some. Of over 50,000 clones listed, roughly four fifths are singletons. The sample taken for sequencing was memory CD4+ T cells from blood. The receptors were sampled from an adult in good health and CMV-seronegative.

V usage is TRBV11-2 and J usage is TRBJ1-4; D is undetermined. This CDR3 has 14 residues. Trimming removed 10 bases at V and 3 bases at J, with 15 bases between. The germline gives CDR1 SGHAT, CDR2 FQNNGV. This chain's CDR3 is CATSSGGSNEKLFF. CDR3 DNA sequence: TGTGCCACATCATCTGGAGGGTCTAATGAAAAACTGTTTTTT.

V is TRBV10-2 and J is TRBJ1-5; 11 nucleotides line up with TRBD1. Trimming at V came to 6 bases and at J to 4 bases, leaving 5 bases not matched to a gene. This CDR3 is built from 15 residues. Germline CDR1 WSHSY, CDR2 SAAADI. DNA for the CDR3: TGCGCCAGCAGAGGACAGGGGGCAAGTAATCAGCCCCAGCATTTT. Its protein is CASRGQGASNQPQHF.

The chain is built from TRBV9 and TRBJ1-1; D remains unclear. V was clipped by 0 bases and J by 2 bases, with 8 bases between them. The CDR3 is made up of 14 amino acids. Germline V gene data show CDR1 as SGDLS and CDR2 as YYNGEE. This chain's CDR3 is CASSVGPVNTEAFF. The CDR3 DNA reads TGTGCCAGCAGCGTAGGCCCAGTAAACACTGAAGCTTTCTTT.

The chain is built from TRBV9 and TRBJ1-2, with a weak D call TRBD1 (6 bases). The germline V and J ends were trimmed by 3 bases and 4 bases, with 13 bases remaining between them. Germline assignment: CDR1 SGDLS and CDR2 YYNGEE. The CDR3 extends over 14 amino acids. The chain's CDR3 is CASSGQVMGYGYTF. In nucleotides, the CDR3 is TGTGCCAGCAGCGGACAGGTGATGGGCTATGGCTACACCTTC.

The V call is TRBV5-4, the J call TRBJ2-1, with D hard to call. The V and J ends lost 2 bases and 6 bases respectively, with 9 bases between them. The CDR3 has 13 residues. From germline, CDR1 is SGHNT and CDR2 YYREEE (reference sequence). CDR3 sequence (DNA): TGTGCCAGCAGCTTACCAGGACCCAATGAGCAGTTCTTC. The encoded protein is CASSLPGPNEQFF.

The rearrangement links TRBV9 to TRBJ2-7; TRBD1 or TRBD2 may be the D gene (6 bases each). CDR3 length: 14 amino acids. V lost 3 bases, J lost 2 bases, and 12 bases lay in between. Germline V lookup: CDR1 SGDLS, CDR2 YYNGEE. The CDR3 DNA follows: TGTGCCAGCAGCGAAAACGGGGGCCCCTACGAGCAGTACTTC. Translated: CASSENGGPYEQYF. Filled out from reference TRBV9 and TRBJ2-7, the complete variable domain reads DSGVTQTPKHLITATGQRVTLRCSPRSGDLSVYWYQQSLDQGLQFLIQYYNGEERAKGNILERFSAQQFPDLHSELNLSSLELGDSALYFCASSENGGPYEQYFGPGTRLTVT.

This rearrangement joins TRBV5-3 to TRBJ1-6; a weak D match, TRBD1 (5 bases). TRBV5-3 is labeled an ORF, and its function is uncertain. With 3 bases removed from V and 10 bases from J, the gap between germline ends came to 14 bases. The CDR3 is made up of 14 amino acids. CDR3: CARSWVGTSSPLHF. For the CDR3, the DNA is TGTGCCAGAAGCTGGGTGGGGACGTCGTCACCCCTCCACTTT.

The chain links TRBV9 to TRBJ2-7; 7 bases align to TRBD2. CDR1 is SGDLS and CDR2 is YYNGEE in the germline V gene. V lost 4 bases to trimming and J lost 0 bases; unmatched junction nucleotides: 10. The CDR3 covers 16 residues. CDR3 protein: CASSPSSGKSSYEQYF. CDR3 coding DNA: TGTGCCAGCAGCCCATCCAGCGGGAAGAGCTCCTACGAGCAGTACTTC. The variable domain in full, completed from reference TRBV9 and TRBJ2-7, reads DSGVTQTPKHLITATGQRVTLRCSPRSGDLSVYWYQQSLDQGLQFLIQYYNGEERAKGNILERFSAQQFPDLHSELNLSSLELGDSALYFCASSPSSGKSSYEQYFGPGTRLTVT.

The CDR3 reads CASSIRRATEAFF. In nucleotides, the CDR3 is TGTGCCAGTAGTATTAGGAGGGCCACTGAAGCTTTCTTT. The rearrangement links TRBV19 to TRBJ1-1; D call uncertain. This CDR3 spans 13 amino acids. CDR1 is LNHDA, CDR2 SQIVND, per germline (reference sequence). Trimming shortened V by 3 bases and J by 4 bases, and 9 bases separated the two germline ends.

The V call is TRBV2, the J call TRBJ2-3; 13 bases match TRBD2. CDR3 length: 19 residues. The germline V gene encodes CDR1 SNHLY and CDR2 FYNNEI. The ends lost 1 base at V and 1 base at J; junction bases unmatched: 8. CDR3 sequence reads: CASSEVEIGLAGGTDTQYF. CDR3 DNA sequence: TGTGCCAGCAGTGAAGTCGAAATTGGACTAGCGGGAGGCACAGATACGCAGTATTTT.

Written as DNA, the CDR3 is TGCGCCAGCAGCCAAGCGGGCAGGGGGCACGGCGAGCAGTACTTC. This codes for CASSQAGRGHGEQYF. The chain carries TRBV4-3 and TRBJ2-7, with 8 bases that match TRBD1. With 1 base clipped from V and 6 bases from J, the junction kept 8 bases outside the gene matches. Per the germline V gene, CDR1 is LGHNA and CDR2 is YSLEER. This CDR3 is 15 amino acids long.

This clone appeared a few times. The chain combines TRBV19 with TRBJ1-1; D is unclear. This CDR3 is 13 amino acids long. Trimming stripped 7 bases from V and 2 bases from J, with 11 bases between. Germline loops: CDR1 LNHDA, CDR2 SQIVND (reference sequence). The CDR3 reads CASNAGTNTEAFF. The DNA for the CDR3 is TGTGCCAGTAATGCGGGAACTAACACTGAAGCTTTCTTT.

V gene TRBV5-1 combines with J gene TRBJ2-2, with 8 bases identical to TRBD1. With 3 bases clipped from V and 1 base from J, the junction kept 2 bases outside the gene matches. The CDR3 is 15 amino acids. Germline CDR1 reads SGHRS; CDR2 reads YFSETQ. CDR3 region: CASSSTGVNTGELFF. CDR3 DNA: TGCGCCAGCAGCTCGACAGGGGTGAACACCGGGGAGCTGTTTTTT.

The chain combines TRBV19 with TRBJ1-5; unclear D gene. Trimming left V 6 bases short and J 5 bases short, with 17 bases between. Germline V gene lookup returns CDR1 LNHDA and CDR2 SQIVND (reference sequence). This CDR3 has 15 amino acids. This CDR3 reads CASRSLAANYQPQHF. Here the CDR3 DNA reads TGTGCCAGTAGATCCCTGGCGGCTAACTATCAGCCCCAGCATTTT.

The chain links TRBV5-1 to TRBJ1-6; no reliable D call. CDR1 and CDR2 from the germline V gene are SGHRS and YFSETQ. V was clipped by 0 bases and J by 11 bases, with 12 bases between them. This CDR3 has 14 amino acids. The CDR3 loop is CASSLETGIPPLHF. The CDR3, as DNA: TGCGCCAGCAGCTTGGAGACCGGAATTCCACCCCTCCACTTT.

The chain links TRBV7-2 to TRBJ2-1, with D possibly TRBD1 on 8 matching bases. Between the trimmed V and J ends, which lost 4 bases and 7 bases, there was a span of 14 bases. CDR1 is SGHTA, CDR2 FQGNSA, per germline. This CDR3 comprises 14 residues. CDR3 region: CASSWTGTINEQFF. CDR3 DNA: TGTGCCAGCAGCTGGACAGGGACTATTAATGAGCAGTTCTTC.

The rearrangement links TRBV27 to TRBJ1-2; 10 nucleotides match TRBD1. Germline CDR1 and CDR2: MNHEY and SMNVEV (reference sequence). Losses at the gene ends were 3 bases for V and 8 bases for J; bases not matched to a gene: 3. The CDR3 spans 13 residues. CDR3: CASSFDRGQGYTF. DNA of the CDR3: TGTGCCAGCAGTTTTGACAGGGGGCAAGGCTACACCTTC.

This chain joins TRBV27 and TRBJ1-1; no reliable D call. Germline V gives CDR1 MNHEY, CDR2 SMNVEV (reference sequence). V lost 0 bases, J lost 10 bases, and 15 bases lay in between. There are 14 residues in the CDR3. The CDR3 here is CASSLSVIGGRAFF. The CDR3 DNA reads as TGTGCCAGCAGTTTATCGGTAATCGGCGGAAGAGCTTTCTTT.

The sample holds one count of this clone. The V gene is TRBV5-5, the J gene TRBJ2-3; 7 bases agree with TRBD2. This CDR3 region has 14 residues. The trim removed 3 bases at V and 6 bases at J, leaving 7 bases unmatched. CDR1 is SGHKS and CDR2 is YYEKEE in the germline V gene (reference sequence). CDR3 in amino acids: CASSWQAGVDTQYF. CDR3 nucleotide sequence: TGTGCCAGCAGCTGGCAGGCGGGGGTGGATACGCAGTATTTT. The full variable domain, with the rest looked up from reference TRBV5-5 and TRBJ2-3, is DAGVTQSPTHLIKTRGQQVTLRCSPISGHKSVSWYQQVLGQGPQFIFQYYEKEERGRGNFPDRFSARQFPNYSSELNVNALLLGDSALYLCASSWQAGVDTQYFGPGTRLTVL.

The CDR3 loop is CASSPDNPQETQYF. The CDR3 DNA sequence: TGTGCCAGCTCGCCGGACAATCCCCAAGAGACCCAGTACTTC. The chain joins TRBV18 to TRBJ2-5, with D perhaps TRBD1 (5 bases). The germline V gene has CDR1 KGHSH and CDR2 LQKENI. Trimming took off 6 bases at V and 1 base at J, with 12 bases between the two ends. The CDR3 totals 14 residues. Complete variable domain (other parts from reference TRBV18 and TRBJ2-5): NAGVMQNPRHLVRRRGQEARLRCSPMKGHSHVYWYRQLPEEGLKFMVYLQKENIIDESGMPKERFSAEFPKEGPSILRIQQVVRGDSAAYFCASSPDNPQETQYFGPGTRLLVL.